Listed below are T cell receptor beta chains from one sample, sequenced in a study of T-cell reconstitution after alpha-beta-depleted transplantation in children. TCRdb ran MiXCR on the PCR reads and lists one entry per CDR3 protein. The sample holds roughly 790,000 distinct CDR3 sequences; 15% to 20% are singletons and the top ten take roughly 4.8%. Source: PBMCs, mostly from graft donor cells, taken 360 days after TCRalphabeta/CD19-depleted stem cell transplant. The receptor source for this set is a male patient younger than 18 who had a stem cell transplant for acute lymphoblastic leukemia, so the T cells may come from the graft donor. Both conserved end residues are part of each CDR3. The D gene is left open where the match is weak. Not every row has a clone size; where given, it reads once, few, many or a size class.

j_call: TRBJ1-1; v_call: TRBV7-8; clone_size: .; d_call: .; cdr3_aa: CASSQGPNLRPNTEAFF; cdr3_nt: TGTGCCAGCAGCCAGGGACCTAATCTCCGCCCGAACACTGAAGCTTTCTTT
j_call: TRBJ2-2; v_call: TRBV6-6; clone_size: .; d_call: .; cdr3_aa: CARPEPNTGELFF; cdr3_nt: TGTGCCCGCCCGGAGCCGAACACCGGGGAGCTGTTTTTT
j_call: TRBJ2-3; v_call: TRBV6-1; clone_size: .; d_call: .; cdr3_aa: CASRERGGLITDTQYF; cdr3_nt: TGTGCCAGCAGAGAGAGGGGCGGCTTGATCACAGATACGCAGTATTTT
j_call: TRBJ2-1; v_call: TRBV24-1; clone_size: few; d_call: .; cdr3_aa: CATSEGTVLPSASYNEQFF; cdr3_nt: TGTGCCACCAGTGAAGGGACAGTTCTCCCTAGCGCGAGCTACAATGAGCAGTTCTTC
j_call: TRBJ2-1; v_call: TRBV11-1; clone_size: few; d_call: TRBD2; cdr3_aa: CASSLERGSGRSYNEQFF; cdr3_nt: TGTGCCAGCAGCTTAGAAAGGGGGAGCGGGAGGTCTTACAATGAGCAGTTCTTC
j_call: TRBJ2-5; v_call: TRBV7-8; clone_size: .; d_call: TRBD2; cdr3_aa: CASSSLAGIQETQYF; cdr3_nt: TGTGCCAGCAGCTCTCTAGCGGGAATACAAGAGACCCAGTACTTC
j_call: TRBJ2-3; v_call: TRBV20-1; clone_size: few; d_call: TRBD1; cdr3_aa: CSAYSTGVGTQYF; cdr3_nt: TGCAGTGCCTACTCGACAGGGGTTGGTACGCAGTATTTT
j_call: TRBJ2-1; v_call: TRBV5-1; clone_size: few; d_call: .; cdr3_aa: CASSLVPVTSRLPNEQFF; cdr3_nt: TGCGCCAGCAGCTTAGTCCCGGTTACTAGTCGCCTCCCGAATGAGCAGTTCTTC
j_call: TRBJ2-2; v_call: TRBV3-1; clone_size: few; d_call: .; cdr3_aa: CASSQDAPEGTGELFF; cdr3_nt: TGTGCCAGCAGCCAAGATGCCCCAGAGGGGACCGGGGAGCTGTTTTTT
j_call: TRBJ2-5; v_call: TRBV2; clone_size: .; d_call: TRBD2; cdr3_aa: CASHRGVAGGVKKTQYF; cdr3_nt: TGTGCCAGCCACAGGGGAGTAGCGGGAGGGGTAAAGAAGACCCAGTACTTC